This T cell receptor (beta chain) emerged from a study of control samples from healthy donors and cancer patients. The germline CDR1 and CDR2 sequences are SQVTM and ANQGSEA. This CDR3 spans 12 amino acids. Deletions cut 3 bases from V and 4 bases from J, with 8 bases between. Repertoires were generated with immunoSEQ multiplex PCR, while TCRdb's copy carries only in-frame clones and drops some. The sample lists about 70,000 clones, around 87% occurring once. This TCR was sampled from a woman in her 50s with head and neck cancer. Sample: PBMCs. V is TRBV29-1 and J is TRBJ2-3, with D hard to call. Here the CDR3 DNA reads TGCAGCGTTGAGCTTGCGGCAGATACGCAGTATTTT. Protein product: CSVELAADTQYF.